This T cell receptor (beta chain) appears in the sequencing data of a study of T cell responses to AZD1222 COVID-19 vaccine. Findings of the study overall: Sampling captured repertoires only after the peak T cell response. A mostly white British donor set with more females was recruited, and clonal diversity was possibly underestimated.

Comments on this clone: Its antigen is currently unknown.

Here immunoSEQ multiplex PCR was the method, and the copy in TCRdb shows in-frame clones only, minus some. The data contain about 110,000 clones, roughly 90% of them singletons. From germline, CDR1 is KGHDR and CDR2 SFDVKD. CDR3 length equals 14 residues. V dropped 6 bases and J dropped 6; count of bases not matched to a gene: 7. This chain uses TRBV24-1 with TRBJ2-3; 8 positions match TRBD1. This TCR came from an adult who received the AZD1222 COVID-19 vaccine. Material: peripheral blood, obtained 28 days after the second AZD1222 dose. The CDR3 is CATSRGQGVDTQYF. CDR3 in DNA: TGTGCCACCAGTCGAGGACAGGGAGTGGATACGCAGTATTTT.